This TCR beta chain is drawn from a study of regulatory T cells in long-lasting Graves disease. Study at large: Newly diagnosed Graves' patients took antithyroid drugs under 3 months.

The table lists this clonotype with many counts. Its antigen is not known. In building TCR beta libraries, iRepertoire HTBI primers were used together with Arm-PCR of CDR3 regions. TCRdb passed the multiplex PCR reads through MiXCR, listing each CDR3 protein once. The data show over 300,000 distinct CDR3 sequences, about 16% seen once. The time point is: newly diagnosed GD, antithyroid drugs for less than 3 months. Extracted PBMC RNA gave rise to the TCR library. V shed 2 bases and J shed 7 bases, with 10 bases lying between them. There are 13 residues in the CDR3. Germline V gene lookup returns CDR1 SGHRS and CDR2 YFSETQ. Regarding the study as a whole: Thyroid tissue went unexamined; only peripheral blood was analyzed. Among the persistent patients, 2,741 public clonotypes were shared, more than the 950 to 1,000 shared among new patients. There was favoring of TRBV28, TRBJ1-2 and TRBJ2-5 in persistent disease.

This specimen consisted of peripheral blood mononuclear cells (PBMCs), obtained at new diagnosis, from a patient treated with antithyroid drugs. This clonotype originated in a female donor with Graves disease. This chain connects TRBV5-1 to TRBJ2-1; D unclear. CDR3: CASSLGGENEQFF. The CDR3 DNA reads TGCGCCAGCAGCTTAGGCGGTGAAAATGAGCAGTTCTTC.